Below are 7 T cell receptor beta chains sequenced from a single sample in a study of blood T cells in healthy people across ages. A second about 7 to 11 cycle PCR used barcoded and J-beta primers. TCRdb passed the 5' RACE reads through MiXCR, listing each CDR3 protein once. The table shows under 2,000,000 distinct CDR3 sequences, with 40% to 55% occurring only once. Sequenced input: blood. The receptors derive from a woman aged 40 to 50 in good health.

This chain joins TRBV27 and TRBJ2-7, with D possibly TRBD2 on 6 matching bases. V was cut by 5 bases and J by 1 base, with 9 bases left in between. There are 13 residues in the CDR3. Germline values: CDR1 MNHEY, CDR2 SMNVEV (reference sequence). CDR3 in DNA: TGTGCCAGCAGTGCAGGACTATCCTACGAGCAGTACTTC. Amino acids: CASSAGLSYEQYF.

The chain is built from TRBV28 and TRBJ2-5; TRBD2 aligns across 10 bases. Germline-derived CDR1 and CDR2 are MDHEN and SYDVKM. CDR3 length equals 17 residues. The V and J ends lost 5 bases and 5 bases, in that order; junction bases with no gene match: 14. As DNA, the CDR3 is TGTGCCAGCAGTCCCCACCAGCGGGGGGGCTTCGTTGAGACCCAGTACTTC. Amino acids: CASSPHQRGGFVETQYF.

The chain links TRBV6-2 or TRBV6-3 to TRBJ2-1; perhaps TRBD1 as D (5 bases). The CDR3 contains 15 residues. V was shortened by 6 bases and J by 0 bases, with 12 bases between the two germline ends. Germline V gene lookup returns CDR1 MNHEY and CDR2 SVGEGT. The CDR3 bases are TGTGCCAGCAGGCAACAGGCCAGCTCCTACAATGAGCAGTTCTTC. This encodes CASRQQASSYNEQFF.

This clonotype was detected only a few times. The chain carries TRBV29-1 and TRBJ2-7; D is ambiguous. The CDR3 loop spans 13 amino acids. Trimming left V 8 bases short and J 0 bases short, with 14 bases between. In germline, CDR1 is SQVTM, CDR2 ANQGSEA. CDR3 region: CSTTDVNSYEQYF. The CDR3 DNA is TGCAGCACCACTGACGTAAACTCCTACGAGCAGTACTTC.

The chain joins TRBV7-2 to TRBJ1-1, with no clear D. The length of the CDR3 is 13 residues. Germline V gives CDR1 SGHTA, CDR2 FQGNSA. With 1 base removed from V and 5 bases from J, the gap between germline ends came to 8 bases. CDR3 nucleotide sequence: TGTGCCAGCAGCTTAGGGGAAGTAACTGAAGCTTTCTTT. It codes for CASSLGEVTEAFF.

This sequence joins TRBV20-1 and TRBJ2-7, with D perhaps matching TRBD1 (6 bases). V lost 6 bases and J 7 bases, leaving 16 bases between the germline ends. The CDR3 totals 12 residues. CDR1 DFQATT and CDR2 SNEGSKA come from the germline V gene (reference sequence). CDR3 bases: TGCAGTGCCTTCAGCCCAGGGGATGAGCAGTACTTC. This codes for CSAFSPGDEQYF.

The chain recombines TRBV5-1 with TRBJ1-4; D gene ambiguous. V lost 4 bases and J lost 7, with 20 bases in between. The CDR3 runs 16 residues. Germline CDR1 and CDR2: SGHRS and YFSETQ. The CDR3 spells CASSPGSEGEIEKLFF. CDR3 nucleotides: TGCGCCAGCAGCCCCGGGTCGGAGGGAGAAATTGAAAAACTGTTTTTT. The whole variable domain, filled in from reference TRBV5-1 and TRBJ1-4, reads KAGVTQTPRYLIKTRGQQVTLSCSPISGHRSVSWYQQTPGQGLQFLFEYFSETQRNKGNFPGRFSGRQFSNSRSEMNVSTLELGDSALYLCASSPGSEGEIEKLFFGSGTQLSVL.